This T cell receptor (beta chain) originates from a study of blood T cell repertoires in COVID-19. Clones were read by immunoSEQ multiplex PCR, and TCRdb kept only the in-frame ones, dropping some. The sample records under 150,000 clones, 70% to 90% being singletons. Germline-derived CDR1 and CDR2 are SGHKS and YYEKEE (reference sequence). This CDR3 spans 18 amino acids. V was pared by 2 bases and J by 4 bases, with 14 bases of the junction left unmatched. This clone was seen at least ten times. The sample comprised peripheral blood. The sequence was obtained from a human donor in a cohort sampled during active COVID-19. This rearrangement joins TRBV5-5 to TRBJ1-4; 7 bases fit TRBD1. CDR3 bases: TGTGCCAGCAGCTTAAGTATAAGGTTTACAGGGGATAATGAAAAACTGTTTTTT. This sequence encodes CASSLSIRFTGDNEKLFF.